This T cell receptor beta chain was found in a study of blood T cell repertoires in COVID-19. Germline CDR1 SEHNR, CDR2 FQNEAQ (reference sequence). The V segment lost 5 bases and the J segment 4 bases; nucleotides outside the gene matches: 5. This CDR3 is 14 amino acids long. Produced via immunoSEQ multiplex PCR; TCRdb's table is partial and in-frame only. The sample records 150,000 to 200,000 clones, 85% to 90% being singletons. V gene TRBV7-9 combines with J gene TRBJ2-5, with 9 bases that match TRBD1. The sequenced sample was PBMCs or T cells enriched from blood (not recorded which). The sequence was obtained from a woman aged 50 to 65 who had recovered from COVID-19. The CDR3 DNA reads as TGTGCCAGCAGCCTCGACAGGGGGACAGAGACCCAGTACTTC. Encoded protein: CASSLDRGTETQYF.